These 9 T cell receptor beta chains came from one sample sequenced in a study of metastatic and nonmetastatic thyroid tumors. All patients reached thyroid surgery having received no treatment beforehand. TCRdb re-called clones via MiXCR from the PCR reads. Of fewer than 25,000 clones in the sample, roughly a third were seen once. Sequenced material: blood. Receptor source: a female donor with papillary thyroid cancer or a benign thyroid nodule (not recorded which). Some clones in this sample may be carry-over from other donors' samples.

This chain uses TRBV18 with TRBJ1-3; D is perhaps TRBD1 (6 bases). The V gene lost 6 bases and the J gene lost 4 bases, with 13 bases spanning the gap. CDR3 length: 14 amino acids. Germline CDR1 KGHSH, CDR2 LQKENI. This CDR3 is CASSPGTYGNTIYF. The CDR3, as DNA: TGTGCCAGCTCGCCGGGGACATACGGAAACACCATATATTTT. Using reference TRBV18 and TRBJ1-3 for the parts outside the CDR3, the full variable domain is NAGVMQNPRHLVRRRGQEARLRCSPMKGHSHVYWYRQLPEEGLKFMVYLQKENIIDESGMPKERFSAEFPKEGPSILRIQQVVRGDSAAYFCASSPGTYGNTIYFGEGSWLTVV.

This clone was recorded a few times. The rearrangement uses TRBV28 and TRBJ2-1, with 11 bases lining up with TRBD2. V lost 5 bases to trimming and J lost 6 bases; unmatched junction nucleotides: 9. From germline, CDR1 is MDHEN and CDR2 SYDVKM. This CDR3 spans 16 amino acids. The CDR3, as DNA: TGTGCCAGCAGTGCACGGTTAGCGGGAGGGGGCAATGAGCAGTTCTTC. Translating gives CASSARLAGGGNEQFF.

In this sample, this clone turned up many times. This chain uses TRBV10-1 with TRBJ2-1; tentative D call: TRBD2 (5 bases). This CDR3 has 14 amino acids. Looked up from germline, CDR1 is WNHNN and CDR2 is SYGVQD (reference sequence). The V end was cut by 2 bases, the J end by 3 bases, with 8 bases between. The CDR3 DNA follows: TGCGCCAGCAGTGAGGAGGGAGTCTACAATGAGCAGTTCTTC. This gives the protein CASSEEGVYNEQFF.

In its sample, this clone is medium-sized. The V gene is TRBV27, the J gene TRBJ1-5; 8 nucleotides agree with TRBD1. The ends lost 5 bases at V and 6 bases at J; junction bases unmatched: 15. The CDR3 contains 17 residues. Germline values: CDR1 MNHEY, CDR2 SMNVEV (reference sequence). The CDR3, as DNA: TGTGCCAGCAGTACGGTTGGACAGGGTTCAATCAGTCAGCCCCAGCATTTT. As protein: CASSTVGQGSISQPQHF.

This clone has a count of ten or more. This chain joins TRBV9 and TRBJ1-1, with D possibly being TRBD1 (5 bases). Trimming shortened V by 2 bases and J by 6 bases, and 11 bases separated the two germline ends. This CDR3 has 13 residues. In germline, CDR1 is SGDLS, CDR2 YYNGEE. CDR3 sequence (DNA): TGTGCCAGCAGCGTTGGGGGGACGGCTGAAGCTTTCTTT. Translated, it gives CASSVGGTAEAFF.

CDR3 residues: CASSDGTSERQEDYEQYV. The CDR3 coding sequence is TGTGCCAGCAGCGACGGGACTAGCGAACGCCAAGAGGACTACGAGCAGTACGTC. J is TRBJ2-7 and V is TRBV12-3 or TRBV12-4, with 10 bases fitting TRBD2. The CDR3 runs to 18 residues. J lost 3 bases, V lost 6 bases, and 17 bases had no gene match.

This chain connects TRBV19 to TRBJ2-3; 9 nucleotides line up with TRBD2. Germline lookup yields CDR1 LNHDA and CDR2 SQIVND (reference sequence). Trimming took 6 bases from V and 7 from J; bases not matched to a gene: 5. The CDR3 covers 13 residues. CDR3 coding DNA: TGTGCCAGTAGGCCCGGGACTAGCTATACGCAGTATTTT. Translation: CASRPGTSYTQYF.

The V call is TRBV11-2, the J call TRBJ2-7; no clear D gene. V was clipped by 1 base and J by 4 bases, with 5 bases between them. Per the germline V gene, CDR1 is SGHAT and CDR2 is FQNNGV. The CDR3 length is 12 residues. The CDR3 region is CASSLVWYEQYF. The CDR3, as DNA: TGTGCCAGCAGCTTAGTCTGGTACGAGCAGTACTTC.

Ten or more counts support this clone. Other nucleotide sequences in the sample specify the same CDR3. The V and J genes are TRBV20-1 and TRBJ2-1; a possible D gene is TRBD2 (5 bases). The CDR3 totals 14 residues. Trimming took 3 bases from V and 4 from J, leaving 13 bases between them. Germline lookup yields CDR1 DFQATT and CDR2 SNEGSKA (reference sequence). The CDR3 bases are TGCAGTGCTAGCGCCCACTCGGGGTACAATGAGCAGTTCTTC. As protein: CSASAHSGYNEQFF.